The 27 T cell receptor beta chains reported below all come from one sample, sequenced in a study of esophageal squamous cell carcinoma under preoperative chemotherapy (dated by TCRdb to between 2017 and 2018). The time point label for this specimen denotes: after preoperative PTX-NDP chemotherapy. Libraries came from PCR. The listed sequencing device is HiSeq X Ten. TCRdb passed the public sequencing reads through fastp at Q25 and MiXCR, retaining productive beta sequences. Entries are consolidated by CDR3 protein sequence, retaining the most common genes and DNA. A total of approximately 19,000 distinct CDR3 sequences appear in this sample, about 45% of them only once. Around 29% of the sample lies in the top ten. This sample was obtained from a patient given preoperative chemotherapy. Receptors originate from a human donor with esophageal squamous cell carcinoma. The donor label of this sample is uncertain.

About this clonotype: This CDR3 fails to terminate in the conserved phenylalanine or tryptophan, so it likely reflects a read error. The CDR3 region has the DNA TGTGCCAGCAGCTTAATCGGCCGGGCGAACCACGAGCAGTACATC. Translated: CASSLIGRANHEQYI. This chain links TRBV7-2 with TRBJ2-5; D is uncertain. The J call may be wrong; the DNA end is better matched by TRBJ2-7. The CDR3 is 15 residues long. Germline assignment: CDR1 SGHTA and CDR2 FQGNSA.

Points on this clonotype: Compared with germline, one end of the junction differs, possibly owing to a read error. This chain joins TRBV12-3 or TRBV12-4 and TRBJ2-3; TRBD2 matches at 11 bases. The CDR3 is 15 residues long. CDR3 residues: CVSTIAGGPGYTQYF. CDR3 DNA sequence: TGTGTCAGCACCATAGCGGGAGGGCCGGGTTATACGCAGTATTTT.

There are many counts of this clonotype. The V and J genes are TRBV7-6 and TRBJ2-1; 9 bases match TRBD2. The germline V gene has CDR1 SGHVS and CDR2 FNYEAQ. This CDR3 comprises 13 residues. The trim removed 2 bases at V and 10 bases at J, leaving 3 bases unmatched. DNA of the CDR3: TGTGCCAGCAGCTTATCGCGGGAGGGAGAGCAGTTCTTC. Protein: CASSLSREGEQFF.

The chain joins TRBV7-4 to TRBJ2-1, with D possibly matching TRBD2 (5 bases). The CDR3 has 15 residues. Germline-derived CDR1 and CDR2 are SGHVT and SQSDAQ. Trimming removed 6 bases at V and 0 bases at J, with 12 bases between. The CDR3 here is CASSKDSYSYNEQFF. In DNA, the CDR3 is TGTGCCAGCAGTAAGGACTCTTACTCCTACAATGAGCAGTTCTTC. The whole variable domain, remainder taken from reference TRBV7-4 and TRBJ2-1, is GAGVSQSPRYKVAKRGRDVALRCDSISGHVTLYWYRQTLGQGSEVLTYSQSDAQRDKSGRPSGRFSAERPERSVSTLKIQRTEQGDSAVYLCASSKDSYSYNEQFFGPGTRLTVL.

V is TRBV6-1 and J is TRBJ2-3; unclear D gene. This CDR3 region has 13 residues. Per the germline V gene, CDR1 is MNHNS and CDR2 is SASEGT. The V gene lost 5 bases and the J gene lost 4 bases, with 10 bases spanning the gap. The CDR3 sequence: CASSPPAADTQYF. As DNA, the CDR3 is TGTGCCAGCAGTCCCCCGGCAGCAGATACGCAGTATTTT.

This chain uses TRBV18 with TRBJ2-1; 8 bases match TRBD2. Germline V gives CDR1 KGHSH, CDR2 LQKENI. With 0 bases clipped from V and 6 bases from J, the junction kept 7 bases outside the gene matches. The CDR3 is 16 amino acids. CDR3 bases: TGTGCCAGCTCACCACCGACTAGCGCAATATTCAATGAGCAGTTCTTC. This codes for CASSPPTSAIFNEQFF.

This clonotype showed up just a few times. This sequence joins TRBV10-3 and TRBJ2-3; 10 bases are a match to TRBD2. The CDR3 has 15 residues. V shed 4 bases and J 6 bases; nucleotides not matched to a gene: 7. Germline CDR1 ENHRY, CDR2 SYGVKD. CDR3 loop: CAISGSSGSRDTQYF. The CDR3 DNA sequence: TGTGCCATCAGTGGGTCTAGCGGGAGCAGGGATACGCAGTATTTT.

The V call is TRBV7-9, the J call TRBJ2-1; D unresolved. Germline V CDR1 and CDR2: SEHNR, FQNEAQ (reference sequence). Trimming removed 1 base at V and 5 bases at J, with 3 bases between. This CDR3 is built from 12 residues. The CDR3 loop is CASSLGNNEQFF. In DNA, the CDR3 is TGTGCCAGCAGCTTAGGAAACAATGAGCAGTTCTTC.

A word on this clonotype: One end of the junction varies from germline; a read error may be responsible. This rearrangement joins TRBV7-3 to TRBJ2-2; D might be TRBD1 or TRBD2, each matching 5 bases. Germline V gene data show CDR1 as SGHTA and CDR2 as FQGTGA. The CDR3 contains 15 residues. CDR3 DNA: TGTGTCAGGAGCCCCCGAGCTGTGAGCACCGGGGCGCTGTATTTT. Its translation is CVRSPRAVSTGALYF.

The chain combines TRBV11-2 with TRBJ2-3; TRBD1 agrees at 8 bases. The CDR3 has 18 amino acids. Germline CDR1 reads SGHAT; CDR2 reads FQNNGV. The V segment lost 5 bases and the J segment 4 bases; nucleotides outside the gene matches: 17. CDR3 DNA sequence: TGTGCCAGCAGCCGAAAGGTGGACAGGGTCTCCGCAGCAGATACGCAGTATTTT. Translating it yields CASSRKVDRVSAADTQYF.

In its sample, this clonotype was seen many times. This sequence joins TRBV6-1 and TRBJ2-5; D is undetermined. The CDR3 spans 13 residues. Germline loops: CDR1 MNHNS, CDR2 SASEGT. The V end was cut by 7 bases, the J end by 3 bases, with 12 bases between. The chain's CDR3 is CASTSDREETQYF. The DNA for the CDR3 is TGTGCCAGCACCTCGGACCGTGAAGAGACCCAGTACTTC.

This clonotype is labeled large. The chain uses TRBV7-7 and TRBJ2-5, with TRBD1 as a possible D gene (5 bases). This CDR3 has 13 residues. Trimming shortened V by 4 bases and J by 5 bases, and 11 bases separated the two germline ends. Germline CDR1 SSHAT, CDR2 FNYEAQ (reference sequence). This chain's CDR3 is CASSYFPGETQYF. DNA of the CDR3: TGTGCCAGCAGCTATTTCCCAGGGGAGACCCAGTACTTC.

Note on this clonotype: A read error may account for a junction end that differs from germline. J is TRBJ2-2 and V is TRBV7-6; unclear D gene. This CDR3 has 15 residues. CDR1 SGHVS and CDR2 FNYEAQ come from the germline V gene. As DNA, the CDR3 is TGTGCCAGCAGCTTAGCGGCTGTTAACACCGGTGAGCTGTATTTT. Its protein is CASSLAAVNTGELYF.

The chain links TRBV27 to TRBJ1-4, with D possibly matching TRBD1 (5 bases). Germline CDR1 reads MNHEY; CDR2 reads SMNVEV (reference sequence). V lost 0 bases and J lost 6, with 14 bases in between. This CDR3 has 16 amino acids. CDR3 sequence: CASSLSLGGGDEKLFF. Written as DNA, the CDR3 is TGTGCCAGCAGTTTATCCCTCGGGGGAGGAGATGAAAAACTGTTTTTT.

This rearrangement joins TRBV7-6 to TRBJ2-3, with D unresolved. Trimming stripped 11 bases from V and 2 bases from J, with 20 bases between. The germline V gene encodes CDR1 SGHVS and CDR2 FNYEAQ. CDR3 length: 15 amino acids. For the CDR3, the DNA is TGTGCCGCCGGCTTAGGTGGGCTGCTCACAGATACGCAGTATTTT. Its translation: CAAGLGGLLTDTQYF.

This clonotype counts as medium-sized (0.01 to 0.1%). This chain links TRBV6-6 with TRBJ2-1; D uncertain. Germline V gene sequence: CDR1 MNHNY, CDR2 SVGAGI (reference sequence). V lost 6 bases and J lost 0, with 9 bases in between. The CDR3 length is 14 residues. CDR3 DNA: TGTGCCAGCAGCCTCTTGAGCTCCTACAATGAGCAGTTCTTC. It specifies CASSLLSSYNEQFF.

The chain has TRBV18 and TRBJ1-1; TRBD1 agrees at 7 bases. Germline CDR1 is KGHSH and CDR2 is LQKENI. This CDR3 is 15 amino acids long. The trim removed 3 bases at V and 5 bases at J, leaving 9 bases unmatched. CDR3 protein: CASSPPTGSWTEAFF. The CDR3, as DNA: TGTGCCAGCTCACCTCCGACAGGGTCGTGGACTGAAGCTTTCTTT. Filled out from reference TRBV18 and TRBJ1-1, the complete variable domain reads NAGVMQNPRHLVRRRGQEARLRCSPMKGHSHVYWYRQLPEEGLKFMVYLQKENIIDESGMPKERFSAEFPKEGPSILRIQQVVRGDSAAYFCASSPPTGSWTEAFFGQGTRLTVV.

By proportion, this clonotype is medium-sized. J is TRBJ2-3 and V is TRBV7-7, with D unresolved. The CDR3 extends over 13 amino acids. Trimming took 6 bases from V and 4 from J, leaving 11 bases between them. From germline, CDR1 is SSHAT and CDR2 FNYEAQ (reference sequence). This CDR3 is CASSLTYSDTQYF. The DNA of the CDR3 is TGTGCCAGCAGTCTTACTTACTCAGATACGCAGTATTTT.

The gene calls are TRBV11-2 and TRBJ2-1; 11 positions match TRBD2. Germline loops: CDR1 SGHAT, CDR2 FQNNGV. Trimming took 2 bases from V and 7 from J; bases not matched to a gene: 4. The CDR3 consists of 15 residues. CDR3 protein: CASSLTSGSLNEQFF. CDR3 coding DNA: TGTGCCAGCAGCTTAACTAGCGGGAGCTTAAATGAGCAGTTCTTC.

This chain links TRBV12-3 or TRBV12-4 with TRBJ2-7, with 7 nucleotides matching TRBD1. Losses at the gene ends were 5 bases for V and 3 bases for J; bases not matched to a gene: 10. The CDR3 extends over 15 amino acids. The CDR3 loop is CASSKIIGTVYEQYF. The CDR3 DNA follows: TGTGCCAGCAGTAAAATAATCGGGACAGTCTACGAGCAGTACTTC.

V usage is TRBV6-1 and J usage is TRBJ2-2, with TRBD1 matching over 8 bases. Trimming at V came to 7 bases and at J to 16 bases, leaving 17 bases not matched to a gene. Germline CDR1 is MNHNS and CDR2 is SASEGT. This CDR3 spans 14 amino acids. The CDR3 DNA reads TGTGCCAGCACCCAGGGGGCTGGGGCCGGGGCGCAGTTTTTT. As protein: CASTQGAGAGAQFF.

This clonotype was picked up a small number of times. This chain joins TRBV7-2 and TRBJ2-7; D uncertain. V was clipped by 2 bases and J by 3 bases, with 2 bases between them. Germline-derived CDR1 and CDR2 are SGHTA and FQGNSA. CDR3 size: 11 residues. This CDR3 reads CASSLYYEQYF. The CDR3 DNA follows: TGTGCCAGCAGCTTATACTACGAGCAGTACTTC.

The V call is TRBV7-6, the J call TRBJ2-1; TRBD1 matches 9 bases. This CDR3 has 15 residues. In germline, CDR1 is SGHVS, CDR2 FNYEAQ. Losses at the gene ends were 4 bases for V and 1 base for J; bases not matched to a gene: 2. The CDR3 here is CASSSGTGSYNEQFF. The CDR3 region has the DNA TGTGCCAGCAGCTCCGGGACAGGGTCCTACAATGAGCAGTTCTTC.

There are many counts of this clonotype. This chain links TRBV27 with TRBJ2-3; D call uncertain. V lost 0 bases and J lost 0, with 4 bases in between. CDR3 length equals 14 residues. Germline V gene sequence: CDR1 MNHEY, CDR2 SMNVEV (reference sequence). The CDR3 coding sequence is TGTGCCAGCAGTTTATCCACAAGCACAGATACGCAGTATTTT. This codes for CASSLSTSTDTQYF.

The chain has TRBV7-2 and TRBJ2-6; possibly TRBD1 for D (6 bases). V was cut by 3 bases and J by 1 base, with 7 bases left in between. This CDR3 has 15 residues. Germline values: CDR1 SGHTA, CDR2 FQGNSA. DNA for the CDR3: TGTGCCAGCAGCTTCAGGGGTTCTGGGGCCAACGTCCTGACTTTC. Its translation: CASSFRGSGANVLTF.

This clonotype was seen a handful of times. The chain combines TRBV6-5 with TRBJ2-3; D is uncertain. V was clipped by 3 bases and J by 3 bases, with 19 bases between them. The CDR3 totals 17 residues. Germline V CDR1 and CDR2: MNHEY, SVGAGI. The CDR3 loop is CASSYSYQELGTDTQYF. In nucleotides, the CDR3 is TGTGCCAGCAGTTATTCTTACCAAGAGTTAGGAACAGATACGCAGTATTTT.

Ten or more counts support this clonotype. This chain uses TRBV7-2 with TRBJ2-5; D gene unclear. CDR1 and CDR2 from the germline V gene are SGHTA and FQGNSA. The CDR3 spans 11 residues. The V and J ends lost 4 bases and 4 bases respectively, with 4 bases between them. The CDR3 spells CASSWTETQYF. CDR3 nucleotides: TGTGCCAGCAGCTGGACAGAGACCCAGTACTTC.